The 10 T cell receptor beta chains below come from one sample, sequenced in a study of blood T cell repertoires in COVID-19. Some clones are missing from TCRdb's copy, which holds only in-frame ones; the method was immunoSEQ multiplex PCR. The data hold about 52,000 clones, with more than 75% observed a single time. The material sequenced was peripheral blood. These receptors all come from a woman aged 80 or older with acute or convalescent COVID-19.

The rearrangement links TRBV7-8 to TRBJ1-1, with D possibly being TRBD1 (5 bases). The germline V gene has CDR1 SGHVS and CDR2 FQNEAQ. The CDR3 is made up of 17 amino acids. V was shortened by 1 base and J by 3 bases, with 18 bases between the two germline ends. This CDR3 is CASSLVSGGPLYTEAFF. CDR3 DNA sequence: TGTGCCAGCAGCTTAGTGTCCGGGGGTCCCCTTTACACTGAAGCTTTCTTT.

The chain has TRBV5-1 and TRBJ2-7; TRBD2 matches 9 bases. The CDR3 spans 14 residues. Trimming took 2 bases from V and 0 from J; bases not matched to a gene: 0. Germline CDR1 reads SGHRS; CDR2 reads YFSETQ. The CDR3 coding sequence is TGCGCCAGCAGCTTAGCGGGGGGCTCCTACGAGCAGTACTTC. Its translation is CASSLAGGSYEQYF.

The rearrangement joins TRBV10-3 to TRBJ2-1, with 9 bases fitting TRBD2. Germline trimming cut 10 bases from V and 0 bases from J; bases unmatched to any gene: 7. CDR3 size: 15 residues. Germline CDR1 reads ENHRY; CDR2 reads SYGVKD. In DNA, the CDR3 is TGTGCCACCCAGGATAGCGGGAGCTCCTACAATGAGCAGTTCTTC. It yields the protein CATQDSGSSYNEQFF.

V is TRBV3-1 (or the pseudogene TRBV3-2) and J is TRBJ1-2, with D maybe TRBD1 (5 bases). The CDR3 loop spans 15 amino acids. Germline assignment: CDR1 LGHDT and CDR2 YNNKEL (reference sequence). V shed 1 base and J shed 4 bases, with 13 bases lying between them. The CDR3 spells CASSQGLGEGYGYTF. The CDR3 DNA reads as TGTGCCAGCAGCCAAGGGTTAGGGGAAGGCTATGGCTACACCTTC.

The chain combines TRBV10-3 with TRBJ1-6; D gene uncertain. Trimming removed 4 bases at V and 0 bases at J, with 7 bases between. The CDR3 totals 15 residues. Germline-derived CDR1 and CDR2 are ENHRY and SYGVKD. CDR3 coding DNA: TGTGCCATCAGTGCGGGGAGCTCCTATAATTCACCCCTCCACTTT. Translation gives CAISAGSSYNSPLHF.

A single count supports this clone. The chain carries TRBV6-2 or TRBV6-3 and TRBJ1-6; 7 bases are a match to TRBD1. Germline CDR1 is MNHEY and CDR2 is SVGEGT. The V segment lost 2 bases and the J segment 10 bases; nucleotides outside the gene matches: 8. CDR3 length: 15 amino acids. CDR3 protein: CASSYPTGRGSPLHF. CDR3 DNA sequence: TGTGCCAGCAGTTACCCGACAGGGCGGGGATCACCCCTCCACTTT.

The chain recombines TRBV6-5 with TRBJ2-7, with D maybe TRBD1 (6 bases). V was cut by 9 bases and J by 2 bases, with 11 bases left in between. Germline CDR1 MNHEY, CDR2 SVGAGI. The CDR3 has 12 residues. CDR3 DNA sequence: TGTGCCAGTTCGGACAGACCCTACGAGCAGTACGTC. Residues: CASSDRPYEQYV.

This chain connects TRBV9 to TRBJ1-3; no definite D call. The germline CDR1 and CDR2 sequences are SGDLS and YYNGEE. This CDR3 contains 16 residues. V lost 0 bases and J lost 3, with 13 bases in between. The CDR3 is CASSVAGRKDGNTIYF. CDR3 DNA: TGTGCCAGCAGCGTAGCTGGCAGGAAGGATGGAAACACCATATATTTT.

This clone appeared once. The junction differs from germline at one of its ends, possibly a read error. The chain recombines TRBV7-7 with TRBJ2-1; D call uncertain. The length of the CDR3 is 16 residues. The V gene's germline CDR1 is SSHAT and CDR2 FNYEAQ (reference sequence). The CDR3 loop reads CASSLNTASSYNEQFF. CDR3 sequence (DNA): TGTGCTAGCAGCTTAAATACTGCCTCCTCCTACAATGAGCAGTTCTTC.

In this sample, this clone turned up once. The chain is built from TRBV11-2 and TRBJ1-1; 7 nucleotides line up with TRBD1. The CDR3 sequence is 13 residues long. V lost 5 bases and J lost 6; bases outside the gene matches: 6. CDR1 is SGHAT, CDR2 FQNNGV, per germline. The CDR3 region has the DNA TGTGCCAGCAGCCCCGACAGGGATTCTGAAGCTTTCTTT. It encodes CASSPDRDSEAFF.